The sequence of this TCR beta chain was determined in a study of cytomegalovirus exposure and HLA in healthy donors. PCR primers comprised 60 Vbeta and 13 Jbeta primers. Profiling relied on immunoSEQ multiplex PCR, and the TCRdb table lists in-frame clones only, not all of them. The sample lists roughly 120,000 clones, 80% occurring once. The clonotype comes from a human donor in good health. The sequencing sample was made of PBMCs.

CDR3 in DNA: TGTGCCAGCAGGATAGCGGTCTTCTACGAGCAGTACTTC. This sequence encodes CASRIAVFYEQYF. The chain uses TRBV6-1 and TRBJ2-7; D perhaps matches TRBD2 (6 bases). V dropped 6 bases and J dropped 3 bases, with 12 bases sitting between them. From germline, CDR1 is MNHNS and CDR2 SASEGT. The CDR3 loop spans 13 amino acids.